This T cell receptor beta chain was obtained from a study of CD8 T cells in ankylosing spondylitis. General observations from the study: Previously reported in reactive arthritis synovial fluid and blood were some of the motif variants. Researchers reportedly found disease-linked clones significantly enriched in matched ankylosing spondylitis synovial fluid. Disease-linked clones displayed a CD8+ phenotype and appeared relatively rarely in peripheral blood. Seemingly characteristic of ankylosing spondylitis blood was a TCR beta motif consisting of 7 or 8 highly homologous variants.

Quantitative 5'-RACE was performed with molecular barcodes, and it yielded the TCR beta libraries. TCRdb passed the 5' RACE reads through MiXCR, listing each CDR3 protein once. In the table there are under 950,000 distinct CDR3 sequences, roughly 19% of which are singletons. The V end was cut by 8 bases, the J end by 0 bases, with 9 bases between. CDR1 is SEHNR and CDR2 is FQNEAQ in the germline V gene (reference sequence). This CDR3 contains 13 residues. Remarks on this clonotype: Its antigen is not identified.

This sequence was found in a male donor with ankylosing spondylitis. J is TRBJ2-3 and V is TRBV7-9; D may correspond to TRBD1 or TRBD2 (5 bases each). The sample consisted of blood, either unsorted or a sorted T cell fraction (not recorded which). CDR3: CASWDGSTDTQYF. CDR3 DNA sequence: TGTGCCAGCTGGGACGGTAGCACAGATACGCAGTATTTT.